This T cell receptor beta chain was documented in a study of blood T cell repertoires in COVID-19. This table comes from immunoSEQ multiplex PCR, and its TCRdb copy is limited to in-frame clones, with some not included. The sample yields around 130,000 clones, more than 75% seen once. CDR1 is SGHTA and CDR2 is FQGNSA in the germline V gene. V dropped 3 bases and J dropped 9; count of bases not matched to a gene: 7. The CDR3 spans 15 residues. The rearrangement uses TRBV7-2 and TRBJ1-6, with 8 nucleotides matching TRBD1. This TCR derives from a woman between 50 and 59 years old who had recovered from COVID-19. The material sequenced was peripheral blood. CDR3 loop: CASSFGQGFGSPLHF. The CDR3 DNA reads as TGTGCCAGCAGCTTCGGACAGGGTTTCGGTTCACCCCTCCACTTT.